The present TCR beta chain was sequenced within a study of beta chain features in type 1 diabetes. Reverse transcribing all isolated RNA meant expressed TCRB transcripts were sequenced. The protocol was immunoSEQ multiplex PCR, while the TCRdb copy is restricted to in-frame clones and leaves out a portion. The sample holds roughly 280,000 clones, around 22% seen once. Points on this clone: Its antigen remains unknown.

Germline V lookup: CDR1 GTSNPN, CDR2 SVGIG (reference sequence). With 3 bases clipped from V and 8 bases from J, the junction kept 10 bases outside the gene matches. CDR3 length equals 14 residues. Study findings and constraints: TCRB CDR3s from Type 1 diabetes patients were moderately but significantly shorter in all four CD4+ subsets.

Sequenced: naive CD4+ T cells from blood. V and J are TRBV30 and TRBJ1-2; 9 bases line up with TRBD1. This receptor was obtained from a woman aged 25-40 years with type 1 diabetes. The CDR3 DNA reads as TGTGCCTGGAGGGTACTGGACAGGGGTTCGGGCTACACCTTC. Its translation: CAWRVLDRGSGYTF.